A single T cell receptor (beta chain) is shown here with its context. The antigen remains undetermined. For the second PCR, which ran for roughly 7 to 11 cycles, a sample-barcoded 5' primer and a J-beta primer mix were used. Each single sample gave us at least 3 million CDR3-containing paired-end reads. Each CDR3 protein is one row after TCRdb ran MiXCR on the 5' RACE reads. The repertoire holds roughly 2 million distinct CDR3 sequences, with roughly 50% as singletons. The data belong to a study of blood T cells in healthy people across ages. Overall study results and limits: Since the PBMCs were unsorted, naive and antigen-experienced cells could not be conclusively compared.

V was clipped by 2 bases and J by 5 bases, with 18 bases between them. CDR3 size: 16 residues. Germline lookup yields CDR1 MNHEY and CDR2 SVGEGT. Sequences were obtained from blood. The rearrangement links TRBV6-2 or TRBV6-3 to TRBJ1-2; no firm D call. The sequence came from a woman aged 35 to 49 in good health. The CDR3 nucleotides are TGTGCCAGCAGTTACAGACTTCAGAGCTTTTGGTATGGCTACACCTTC. Encoded protein: CASSYRLQSFWYGYTF.